This TCR beta chain was identified in a study of molecular identifiers for immune sequencing clone quantification. This clonotype occurred a few times. Preparation methods for the bulk TCR libraries were those previously described, with listed TCR primers. A single record per CDR3 protein comes from TCRdb applying MiXCR to the PCR reads. In the table there are roughly 50,000 distinct CDR3 sequences, less than 25% of which are singletons. V was clipped by 8 bases and J by 4 bases; unmatched bases: 15. The V gene's germline CDR1 is MNHEY and CDR2 SMNVEV (reference sequence). CDR3 size: 16 residues. The sample was naive CD8+ T cells from blood, with Jurkat cell RNA spiked in. As to subset: FACS-sorted CD8+CD4-CCR7+CD45RA+ naive T cells. The chain couples TRBV27 to TRBJ1-2; 8 positions match TRBD1. The clonotype originates from a human donor in good health. Some libraries in this study had Jurkat cell RNA spiked in. The CDR3 protein is CASGPSVGTGGYGYTF. CDR3 nucleotides: TGTGCCAGCGGCCCCTCGGTAGGTACAGGGGGCTATGGCTACACCTTC.